These 7 T cell receptor beta chains were sequenced from one sample in a study of CD8 T cells in ankylosing spondylitis. A single record per CDR3 protein comes from TCRdb applying MiXCR to the 5' RACE reads. This table has roughly 180,000 distinct CDR3 sequences, around 13% appearing once. Sequenced material: blood, either unsorted or a sorted T cell fraction (not recorded which). The receptors originated from a male donor with ankylosing spondylitis or in good health (not recorded which).

This clonotype was observed a handful of times. The chain uses TRBV5-6 and TRBJ2-5; either TRBD1 or TRBD2 may supply D (5 bases each). With 4 bases removed from V and 7 bases from J, the gap between germline ends came to 17 bases. Germline values: CDR1 SGHDT, CDR2 YYEEEE. The CDR3 runs 14 residues. As DNA, the CDR3 is TGTGCCAGCAGCAACGGGGACCTTCTCGGGACCCAGTACTTC. Translation gives CASSNGDLLGTQYF.

The V gene is TRBV4-1, the J gene TRBJ2-1; 11 bases fit TRBD2. The V segment lost 2 bases and the J segment 2 bases; nucleotides outside the gene matches: 2. CDR1 MGHRA and CDR2 YSYEKL come from the germline V gene. CDR3 length: 16 amino acids. CDR3 DNA: TGCGCCAGCAGCCAACTACTAGCGGGAGCCTACAATGAGCAGTTCTTC. It codes for CASSQLLAGAYNEQFF.

The genes are TRBV7-9 and TRBJ2-3; D may be TRBD2 (6 bases). This CDR3 contains 17 residues. V shed 0 bases and J shed 3 bases, with 16 bases lying between them. Germline-derived CDR1 and CDR2 are SEHNR and FQNEAQ (reference sequence). The CDR3: CASSLAPNRLVTDTQYF. The CDR3 DNA sequence: TGTGCCAGCAGCTTAGCCCCGAATCGACTAGTAACAGATACGCAGTATTTT.

There are a few counts of this clonotype. The rearrangement uses TRBV19 and TRBJ2-1; either TRBD1 or TRBD2 may fit D (5 bases each). CDR3 length equals 13 residues. Trimming shortened V by 3 bases and J by 9 bases, and 12 bases separated the two germline ends. From germline, CDR1 is LNHDA and CDR2 SQIVND (reference sequence). CDR3 loop: CASSIEGSGEQFF. In DNA, the CDR3 is TGTGCCAGTAGTATCGAGGGGTCAGGTGAGCAGTTCTTC. The full variable domain, with the rest looked up from reference TRBV19 and TRBJ2-1, is DGGITQSPKYLFRKEGQNVTLSCEQNLNHDAMYWYRQDPGQGLRLIYYSQIVNDFQKGDIAEGYSVSREKKESFPLTVTSAQKNPTAFYLCASSIEGSGEQFFGPGTRLTVL.

This clonotype appeared a few times. The chain joins TRBV11-2 to TRBJ2-1, with TRBD2 matching 10 bases. The CDR3 covers 15 residues. Trimming cost V 5 bases and J 7 bases; bases outside gene matches: 8. CDR1 and CDR2 (germline): SGHAT, FQNNGV. The CDR3 sequence is CASSKGGLASNEQFF. The CDR3 DNA reads as TGTGCCAGCAGCAAAGGGGGACTAGCGAGTAATGAGCAGTTCTTC.

This clonotype was detected only a few times. V gene TRBV3-1 combines with J gene TRBJ2-2; D might be TRBD2 (7 bases). Germline values: CDR1 LGHDT, CDR2 YNNKEL (reference sequence). The CDR3 consists of 15 residues. The ends were cut back, 1 base at V and 6 bases at J, with 12 bases in the middle. CDR3 in DNA: TGTGCCAGCAGCCAAGCGTGGGGGGGCGCCGGGGAGCTGTTTTTT. It translates to CASSQAWGGAGELFF. The full variable domain, completed using reference TRBV3-1 and TRBJ2-2, is DTAVSQTPKYLVTQMGNDKSIKCEQNLGHDTMYWYKQDSKKFLKIMFSYNNKELIINETVPNRFSPKSPDKAHLNLHINSLELGDSAVYFCASSQAWGGAGELFFGEGSRLTVL.

This clonotype occurred a few times. The chain couples TRBV11-2 to TRBJ2-1; 10 positions agree with TRBD1. Germline lookup yields CDR1 SGHAT and CDR2 FQNNGV. There are 16 residues in the CDR3. J was trimmed by 7 bases and V by 5 bases; bases with no gene match: 11. The CDR3 is CASSTDRGRRWNEQFF. The CDR3 region has the DNA TGTGCCAGCAGCACTGACAGGGGGCGCAGGTGGAATGAGCAGTTCTTC.